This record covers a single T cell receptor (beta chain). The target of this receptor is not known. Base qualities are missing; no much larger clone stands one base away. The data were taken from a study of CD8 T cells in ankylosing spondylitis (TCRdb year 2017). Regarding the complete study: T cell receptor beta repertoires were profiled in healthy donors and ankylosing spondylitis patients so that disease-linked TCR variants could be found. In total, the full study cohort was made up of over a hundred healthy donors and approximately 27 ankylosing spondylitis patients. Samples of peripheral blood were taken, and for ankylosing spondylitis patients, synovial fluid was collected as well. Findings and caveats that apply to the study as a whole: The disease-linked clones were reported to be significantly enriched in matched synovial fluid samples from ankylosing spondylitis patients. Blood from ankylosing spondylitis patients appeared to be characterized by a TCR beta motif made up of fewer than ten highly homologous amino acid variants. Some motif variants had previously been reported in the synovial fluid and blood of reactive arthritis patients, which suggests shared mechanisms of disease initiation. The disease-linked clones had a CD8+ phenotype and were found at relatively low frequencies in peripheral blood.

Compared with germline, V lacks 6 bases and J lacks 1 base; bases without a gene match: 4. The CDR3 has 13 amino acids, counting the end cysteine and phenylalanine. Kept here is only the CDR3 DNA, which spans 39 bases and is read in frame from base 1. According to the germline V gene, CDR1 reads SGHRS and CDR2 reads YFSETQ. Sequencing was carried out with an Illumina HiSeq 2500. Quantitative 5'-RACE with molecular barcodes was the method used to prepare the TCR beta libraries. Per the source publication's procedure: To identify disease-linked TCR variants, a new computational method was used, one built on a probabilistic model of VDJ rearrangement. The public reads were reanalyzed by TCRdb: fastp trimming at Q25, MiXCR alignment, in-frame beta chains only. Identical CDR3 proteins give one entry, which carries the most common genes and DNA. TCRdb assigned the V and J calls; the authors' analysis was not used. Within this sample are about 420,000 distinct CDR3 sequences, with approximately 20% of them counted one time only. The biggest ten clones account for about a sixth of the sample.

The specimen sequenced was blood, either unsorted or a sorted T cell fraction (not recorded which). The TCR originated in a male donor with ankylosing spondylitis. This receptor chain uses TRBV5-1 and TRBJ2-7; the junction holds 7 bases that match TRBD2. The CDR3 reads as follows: CASTRAGSYEQYF. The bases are TGCGCCAGCACCCGAGCGGGGTCCTACGAGCAGTACTTC.